One sample yielded the 23 T cell receptor beta chains listed below, sequenced in a study of cytomegalovirus exposure and HLA in healthy donors. Use of 60 Vbeta and 13 Jbeta primers characterized the PCR. Libraries were prepared by immunoSEQ multiplex PCR; TCRdb keeps only in-frame clonotypes and omits some of them. The sample includes some 80,000 clones, 10% of them seen just once. Sequenced: PBMCs. These receptors all come from a man aged 60 to 69 in good health and CMV-seropositive.

In this sample, this clone turned up a few times. The chain uses TRBV27 and TRBJ1-4, with D possibly TRBD1 on 5 matching bases. This CDR3 is 14 amino acids long. V shed 2 bases and J shed 7 bases, with 11 bases lying between them. The germline V gene has CDR1 MNHEY and CDR2 SMNVEV (reference sequence). In DNA, the CDR3 is TGTGCCAGCAGTTTAGCAGGGAGGGGTGAAAAACTGTTTTTT. This encodes CASSLAGRGEKLFF.

This clone has more than one count but fewer than ten. This chain links TRBV7-9 with TRBJ2-3, with TRBD1 matching 7 bases. The CDR3 has 15 residues. From germline, CDR1 is SEHNR and CDR2 FQNEAQ (reference sequence). V shed 5 bases and J 4 bases; nucleotides not matched to a gene: 9. The CDR3 loop is CASSGRDSAPDTQYF. CDR3 bases: TGTGCCAGCAGCGGCCGGGACAGCGCCCCAGATACGCAGTATTTT.

This chain connects TRBV7-2 to TRBJ2-5; 7 nucleotides agree with TRBD1. This CDR3 is built from 16 residues. V shed 6 bases and J 0 bases; nucleotides not matched to a gene: 10. The germline V gene encodes CDR1 SGHTA and CDR2 FQGNSA. CDR3 in amino acids: CASRKPPQGDQETQYF. DNA for the CDR3: TGTGCCAGCAGGAAGCCTCCTCAGGGGGACCAAGAGACCCAGTACTTC. Complete variable domain (other parts from reference TRBV7-2 and TRBJ2-5): GAGVSQSPSNKVTEKGKDVELRCDPISGHTALYWYRQSLGQGLEFLIYFQGNSAPDKSGLPSDRFSAERTGGSVSTLTIQRTQQEDSAVYLCASRKPPQGDQETQYFGPGTRLLVL.

This clone appeared a few times. This chain uses TRBV18 with TRBJ2-5, with 9 bases matching TRBD1. CDR1 is KGHSH, CDR2 LQKENI, per germline. V gave up 3 bases and J gave up 3 bases; unmatched junction bases: 2. The CDR3 contains 14 residues. In DNA form, the CDR3 reads TGTGCCAGCTCACCGACAGGGGGGGAAGAGACCCAGTACTTC. Its translation is CASSPTGGEETQYF.

The chain has TRBV4-1 and TRBJ2-5, with TRBD2 matching 10 bases. The CDR3 consists of 15 residues. Germline-derived CDR1 and CDR2 are MGHRA and YSYEKL. V dropped 4 bases and J dropped 5; count of bases not matched to a gene: 7. The chain's CDR3 is CASSLSGGAGETQYF. CDR3 nucleotide sequence: TGCGCCAGCAGCCTAAGCGGGGGGGCCGGGGAGACCCAGTACTTC.

This clone was picked up a small number of times. This sequence joins TRBV9 and TRBJ1-1; 7 bases map to TRBD1. The CDR3 length is 14 residues. Germline lookup yields CDR1 SGDLS and CDR2 YYNGEE. The V and J ends lost 7 bases and 1 base, in that order; junction bases with no gene match: 7. CDR3 DNA: TGTGCCAGCCAGCCCGGGACAGCGAACACTGAAGCTTTCTTT. It encodes CASQPGTANTEAFF.

In regard to this clone: Other DNA sequences in this specimen translate into the identical CDR3. The chain has TRBV2 and TRBJ2-7; D is perhaps TRBD1 (6 bases). The CDR3 extends over 16 amino acids. Germline V gives CDR1 SNHLY, CDR2 FYNNEI. Here the CDR3 DNA reads TGTGGCAGCAGTGAAGCGGAAGGGACACAACGCTACGAGAAGTACGTT. This encodes CGSSEAEGTQRYEKYV.

This chain joins TRBV6-1 and TRBJ2-1; 7 bases fit TRBD2. In germline, CDR1 is MNHNS, CDR2 SASEGT. With 8 bases clipped from V and 1 base from J, the junction kept 5 bases outside the gene matches. The CDR3 is made up of 14 amino acids. The DNA for the CDR3 is TGTGCCAGCGGACTAGTTAGGTCCTACAATGAGCAGTTCTTC. Encoded protein: CASGLVRSYNEQFF.

The chain joins TRBV5-1 to TRBJ1-5; TRBD1 agrees at 9 bases. J gave up 4 bases and V 4 bases, and 3 bases lay outside the gene matches. The CDR3 sequence is 14 residues long. CDR1 is SGHRS and CDR2 is YFSETQ in the germline V gene. The CDR3 is CASSPDRGNQPQHF. DNA of the CDR3: TGCGCCAGCAGCCCGGACAGGGGAAATCAGCCCCAGCATTTT.

To note about this clone: A read error is the likely source, as a far larger clone sits one nucleotide away. CDR3 in DNA: TGTGCCAGCAGTTCCACCCAGAATCAGCCCCAGCATTTT. It codes for CASSSTQNQPQHF. The chain is built from TRBV28 and TRBJ1-5; no firm D call. There are 13 residues in the CDR3. Germline CDR1 and CDR2: MDHEN and SYDVKM. Deletions cut 4 bases from V and 4 bases from J, with 8 bases between.

V gene TRBV28 combines with J gene TRBJ1-5; 9 nucleotides agree with TRBD1. Germline-derived CDR1 and CDR2 are MDHEN and SYDVKM. The CDR3 is 18 amino acids. The ends lost 6 bases at V and 0 bases at J; junction bases unmatched: 12. The DNA for the CDR3 is TGTGCCAGCAGCATTACAGGGGGCGGGACATATAGCAATCAGCCCCAGCATTTT. Its translation: CASSITGGGTYSNQPQHF.

The genes are TRBV9 and TRBJ2-5, with D tentatively TRBD2 (6 bases). V lost 1 base to trimming and J lost 5 bases, with 21 bases between them. From germline, CDR1 is SGDLS and CDR2 YYNGEE. The CDR3 length is 17 residues. The CDR3 reads CASSVLPSSVGLETQYF. The CDR3 DNA reads as TGTGCCAGCAGCGTACTTCCCTCTAGCGTGGGACTGGAGACCCAGTACTTC.

The chain joins TRBV5-4 to TRBJ2-7; 12 bases align to TRBD1. V was clipped by 4 bases and J by 0 bases; unmatched bases: 2. The germline V gene encodes CDR1 SGHNT and CDR2 YYREEE (reference sequence). This CDR3 region has 15 residues. The CDR3 loop is CASSPGQGASYEQYF. In nucleotides, the CDR3 is TGTGCCAGCAGCCCGGGACAGGGGGCCTCCTACGAGCAGTACTTC.

This clone has more than one count but fewer than ten. CDR3 sequence: CASTRTGMNSPLHF. The DNA of the CDR3 is TGTGCCAGCACTAGGACAGGGATGAATTCACCCCTCCACTTT. The rearrangement joins TRBV27 to TRBJ1-6; the match to TRBD1 covers 8 bases. This CDR3 has 14 amino acids. Germline values: CDR1 MNHEY, CDR2 SMNVEV (reference sequence). Trimming took 7 bases from V and 7 from J; bases not matched to a gene: 6.

There are a few counts of this clone. This chain connects TRBV5-4 to TRBJ2-5; TRBD2 agrees at 10 bases. CDR1 SGHNT and CDR2 YYREEE come from the germline V gene (reference sequence). The CDR3 sequence is 16 residues long. The ends lost 1 base at V and 4 bases at J; junction bases unmatched: 7. The DNA of the CDR3 is TGTGCCAGCAGCTTGTTCAGCGGGGGGGCTCGAGAGACCCAGTACTTC. Protein product: CASSLFSGGARETQYF.

This sequence joins TRBV5-4 and TRBJ2-1; perhaps TRBD1 as D (7 bases). V lost 3 bases to trimming and J lost 2 bases, with 12 bases between them. There are 15 residues in the CDR3. Germline CDR1 reads SGHNT; CDR2 reads YYREEE (reference sequence). CDR3 region: CASSSAGQPYNEQFF. The CDR3 DNA reads TGTGCCAGCAGCTCGGCGGGACAGCCCTACAATGAGCAGTTCTTC.

This clone was detected only a few times. The V gene is TRBV21-1, the J gene TRBJ2-7; TRBD1 was called by the table and not checked on the DNA. TRBV21-1 is reported as a pseudogene. This CDR3 spans 15 amino acids. The CDR3 nucleotides read TGTGCCAGCAGCACCGGACAGGGAAGGCCCTACGAGCAGTACTTC. Protein sequence: CASSTGQGRPYEQYF.

In its sample, this clone was seen a few times. V usage is TRBV6-5 and J usage is TRBJ2-7; D possibly corresponds to TRBD1 (6 bases). Trimming pared 6 bases from V and 1 base from J, leaving 10 bases between. Germline CDR1 reads MNHEY; CDR2 reads SVGAGI. The CDR3 spans 13 residues. CDR3 nucleotide sequence: TGTGCCAGCAGCCCGCAGGGGTCCTACGAGCAGTACGTC. Residues: CASSPQGSYEQYV.

The chain combines TRBV14 with TRBJ2-7; D perhaps matches TRBD2 (5 bases). CDR3 length equals 14 residues. Trimming pared 6 bases from V and 4 bases from J, leaving 16 bases between. Per the germline V gene, CDR1 is SGHDN and CDR2 is FVKESK. Here the CDR3 DNA reads TGTGCCAGCAGTTCGACTACAAAGCCTTACGAGCAGTACTTC. It specifies CASSSTTKPYEQYF.

This chain links TRBV5-4 with TRBJ2-1, with 8 bases matching TRBD2. Unmatched junction bases numbered 5, after V lost 4 bases and J lost 5 bases. Germline V gene lookup returns CDR1 SGHNT and CDR2 YYREEE (reference sequence). There are 14 residues in the CDR3. The CDR3 bases are TGTGCCAGCAGCGTCACTAGCGGTCACAATGAGCAGTTCTTC. Encoded protein: CASSVTSGHNEQFF. Variable domain in full (rest from reference TRBV5-4 and TRBJ2-1): ETGVTQSPTHLIKTRGQQVTLRCSSQSGHNTVSWYQQALGQGPQFIFQYYREEENGRGNFPPRFSGLQFPNYSSELNVNALELDDSALYLCASSVTSGHNEQFFGPGTRLTVL.

The genes are TRBV28 and TRBJ1-2; D perhaps matches TRBD1 (5 bases). The CDR3 contains 15 residues. CDR1 MDHEN and CDR2 SYDVKM come from the germline V gene. Trimming removed 3 bases from V and 6 bases from J, with 17 bases in between. Here the CDR3 reads CASSFLLRGRNGYTF. CDR3 DNA sequence: TGTGCCAGCAGTTTTCTTCTCCGGGGGAGGAATGGCTACACCTTC.

The table lists this clone with a few counts. DNA for the CDR3: TGTGCCAGCAGCGGGGGGTGGGGGTCCTACAATGAGCAGTTCTTC. As protein: CASSGGWGSYNEQFF. The rearrangement joins TRBV13 to TRBJ2-1; TRBD2 might be the D (6 bases). Trimming removed 5 bases from V and 1 base from J, with 12 bases in between. The CDR3 has 15 amino acids. Germline values: CDR1 PRHDT, CDR2 FYEKMQ (reference sequence).

J is TRBJ1-1 and V is TRBV12-5, with D uncertain. Germline V gene sequence: CDR1 LGHNT, CDR2 FRNRAP. The CDR3 length is 17 residues. The V end lost 0 bases, the J end lost 0 bases, and 14 bases lay between the germline ends. CDR3 nucleotide sequence: TGTGCTAGTGGTTTGGTACTCTCCCCGGGAATGAACACTGAAGCTTTCTTT. Translation: CASGLVLSPGMNTEAFF.